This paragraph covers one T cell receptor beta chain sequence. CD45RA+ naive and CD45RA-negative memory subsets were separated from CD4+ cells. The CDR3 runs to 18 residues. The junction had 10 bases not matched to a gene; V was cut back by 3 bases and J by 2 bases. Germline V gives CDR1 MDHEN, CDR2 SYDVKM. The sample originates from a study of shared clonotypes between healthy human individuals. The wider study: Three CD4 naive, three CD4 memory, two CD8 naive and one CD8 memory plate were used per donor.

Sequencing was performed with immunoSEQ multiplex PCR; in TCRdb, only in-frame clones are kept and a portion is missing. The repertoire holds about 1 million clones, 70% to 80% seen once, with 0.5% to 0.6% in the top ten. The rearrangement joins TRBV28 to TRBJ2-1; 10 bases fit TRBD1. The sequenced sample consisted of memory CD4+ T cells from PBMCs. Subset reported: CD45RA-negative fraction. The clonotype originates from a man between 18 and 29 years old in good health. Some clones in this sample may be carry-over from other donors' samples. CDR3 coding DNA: TGTGCCAGCAGTTTCTCGCTGATCGGGACAGGGGCCTACAATGAGCAGTTCTTC. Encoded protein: CASSFSLIGTGAYNEQFF.